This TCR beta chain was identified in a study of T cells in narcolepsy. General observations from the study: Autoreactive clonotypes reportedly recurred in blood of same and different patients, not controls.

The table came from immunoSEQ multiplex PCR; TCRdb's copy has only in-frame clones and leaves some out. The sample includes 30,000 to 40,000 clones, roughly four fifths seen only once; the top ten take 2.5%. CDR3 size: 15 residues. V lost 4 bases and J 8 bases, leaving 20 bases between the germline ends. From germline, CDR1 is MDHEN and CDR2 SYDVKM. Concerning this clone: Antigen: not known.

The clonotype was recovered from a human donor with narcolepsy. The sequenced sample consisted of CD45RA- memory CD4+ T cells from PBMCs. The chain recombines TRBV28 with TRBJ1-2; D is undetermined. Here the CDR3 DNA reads TGTGCCAGCAGTTCCATTATGCCTGGGGTACACGGCTACACCTTC. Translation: CASSSIMPGVHGYTF.